The 7 T cell receptor beta chains listed next were all sequenced from one sample in a study of T cells after yellow fever vaccination. One entry per CDR3 protein, called by TCRdb with MiXCR from the 5' RACE reads. Of under 350,000 distinct CDR3 sequences in the sample, about 4% are singletons; the top ten hold around 23%. Material: PBMCs, obtained 5 days after the yellow fever booster vaccination. Every receptor here comes from a man between 18 and 29 years old who received the YFV17D yellow fever vaccine.

The chain combines TRBV7-2 with TRBJ2-3; D perhaps matches TRBD1 (6 bases). V was shortened by 1 base and J by 6 bases, with 14 bases between the two germline ends. This CDR3 contains 15 residues. The germline V gene encodes CDR1 SGHTA and CDR2 FQGNSA. This CDR3 is CASSLEGQGLDTQYF. CDR3 nucleotide sequence: TGTGCCAGCAGCTTAGAAGGCCAGGGGCTGGATACGCAGTATTTT.

Many counts were recorded for this clonotype. This sequence joins TRBV2 and TRBJ2-1; D may be TRBD2 (6 bases). Per germline, CDR1 SNHLY and CDR2 FYNNEI. With 3 bases removed from V and 4 bases from J, the gap between germline ends came to 13 bases. This CDR3 region has 15 residues. The CDR3 region has the DNA TGTGCCAGCAGTGAGTTAACTAGCCCGTACAATGAGCAGTTCTTC. It yields the protein CASSELTSPYNEQFF. The full variable domain, completed using reference TRBV2 and TRBJ2-1, is EPEVTQTPSHQVTQMGQEVILRCVPISNHLYFYWYRQILGQKVEFLVSFYNNEISEKSEIFDDQFSVERPDGSNFTLKIRSTKLEDSAMYFCASSELTSPYNEQFFGPGTRLTVL.

V usage is TRBV6-2 or TRBV6-3 and J usage is TRBJ2-1, with TRBD1 matching 10 bases. The V segment lost 2 bases and the J segment 3 bases; nucleotides outside the gene matches: 7. The length of the CDR3 is 17 residues. Germline V gene lookup returns CDR1 MNHEY and CDR2 SVGEGT. This CDR3 reads CASSYGGTGVFYNEQFF. The CDR3 nucleotides read TGTGCCAGCAGTTACGGCGGGACAGGGGTTTTCTACAATGAGCAGTTCTTC.

This clonotype was picked up many times. The CDR3 DNA follows: TGTGCCACCAGTGCTACCCCGGCAGGAAAATCAGATACGCAGTATTTT. Translation: CATSATPAGKSDTQYF. The chain is built from TRBV24-1 and TRBJ2-3; D is ambiguous. Trimming removed 5 bases from V and 4 bases from J, with 18 bases in between. Germline values: CDR1 KGHDR, CDR2 SFDVKD. This CDR3 is 16 amino acids long.

This clonotype turned up a few times. The chain links TRBV29-1 to TRBJ2-1, with 7 bases matching TRBD2. Germline V gene lookup returns CDR1 SQVTM and CDR2 ANQGSEA. V trimming: 3 bases; J trimming: 5 bases; junction bases outside the gene matches: 7. The CDR3 sequence is 14 residues long. The CDR3 region has the DNA TGCAGCGTTGAGTCTCTAGCGGTCAACAATGAGCAGTTCTTC. Its protein product is CSVESLAVNNEQFF.

The chain links TRBV29-1 to TRBJ2-7; 8 nucleotides agree with TRBD2. This CDR3 contains 15 residues. V was pared by 5 bases and J by 2 bases, with 11 bases of the junction left unmatched. CDR1 SQVTM and CDR2 ANQGSEA come from the germline V gene. CDR3: CSVLRGRGVPYEQYF. DNA of the CDR3: TGCAGCGTTCTGCGCGGGCGGGGGGTCCCCTACGAGCAGTACTTC.

This clonotype came up a few times. The chain employs TRBV9 and TRBJ1-2; 8 bases fit TRBD1. This CDR3 comprises 16 residues. Germline V gene lookup returns CDR1 SGDLS and CDR2 YYNGEE. The J segment lost 7 bases and the V segment lost 4 bases, leaving 15 bases of the junction unmatched. CDR3 in amino acids: CASSPPEGTGPRGYTF. In nucleotides, the CDR3 is TGTGCCAGCAGCCCACCGGAAGGGACAGGCCCTCGTGGCTACACCTTC.